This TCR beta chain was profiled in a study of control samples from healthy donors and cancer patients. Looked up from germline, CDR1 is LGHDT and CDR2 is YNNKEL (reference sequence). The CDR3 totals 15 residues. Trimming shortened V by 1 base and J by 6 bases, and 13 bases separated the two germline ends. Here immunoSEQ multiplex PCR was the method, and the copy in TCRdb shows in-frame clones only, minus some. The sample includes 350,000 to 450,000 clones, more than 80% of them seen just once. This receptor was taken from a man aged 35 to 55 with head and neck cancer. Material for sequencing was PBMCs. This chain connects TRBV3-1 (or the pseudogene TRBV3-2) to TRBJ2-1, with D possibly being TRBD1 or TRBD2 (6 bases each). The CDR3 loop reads CASSQVEGGPNEQFF. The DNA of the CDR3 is TGTGCCAGCAGCCAAGTCGAAGGGGGGCCCAATGAGCAGTTCTTC.